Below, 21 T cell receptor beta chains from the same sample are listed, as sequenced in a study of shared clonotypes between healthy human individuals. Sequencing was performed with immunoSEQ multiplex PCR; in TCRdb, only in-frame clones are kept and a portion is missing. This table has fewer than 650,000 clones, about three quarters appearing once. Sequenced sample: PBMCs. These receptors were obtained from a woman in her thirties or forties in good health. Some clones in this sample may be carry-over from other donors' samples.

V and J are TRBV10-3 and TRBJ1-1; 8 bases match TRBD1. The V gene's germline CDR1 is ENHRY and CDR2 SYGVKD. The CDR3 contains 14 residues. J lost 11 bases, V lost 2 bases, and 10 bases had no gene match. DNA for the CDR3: TGTGCCATCAGTGAGGGGACAGGTACCCCTGGGGCTTTCTTT. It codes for CAISEGTGTPGAFF.

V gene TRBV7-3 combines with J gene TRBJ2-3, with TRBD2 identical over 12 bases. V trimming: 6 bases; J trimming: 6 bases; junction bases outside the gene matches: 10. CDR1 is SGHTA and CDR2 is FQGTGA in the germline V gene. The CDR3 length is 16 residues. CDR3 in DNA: TGTGCCAGCAGGTCCGGACTAGCGGGATTCAAGGATACGCAGTATTTT. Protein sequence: CASRSGLAGFKDTQYF.

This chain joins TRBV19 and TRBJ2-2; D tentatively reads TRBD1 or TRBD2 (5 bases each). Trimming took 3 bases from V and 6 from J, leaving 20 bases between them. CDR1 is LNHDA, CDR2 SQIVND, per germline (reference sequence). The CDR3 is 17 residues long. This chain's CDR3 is CASSISGGTWTAGELFF. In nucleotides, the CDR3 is TGTGCCAGTAGTATCTCTGGGGGTACGTGGACCGCCGGGGAGCTGTTTTTT.

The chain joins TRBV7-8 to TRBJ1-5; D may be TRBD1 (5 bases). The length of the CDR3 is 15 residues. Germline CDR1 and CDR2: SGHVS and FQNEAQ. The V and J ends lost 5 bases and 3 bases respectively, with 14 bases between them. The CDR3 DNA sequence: TGTGCCAGCAGCCCCGACAGCCCTCTCAATCAGCCCCAGCATTTT. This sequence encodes CASSPDSPLNQPQHF.

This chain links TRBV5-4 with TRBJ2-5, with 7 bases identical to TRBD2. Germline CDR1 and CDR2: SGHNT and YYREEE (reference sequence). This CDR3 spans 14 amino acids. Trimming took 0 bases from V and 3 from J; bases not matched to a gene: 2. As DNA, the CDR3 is TGTGCCAGCAGCTTGGGGGCGGGAGAAGAGACCCAGTACTTC. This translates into CASSLGAGEETQYF.

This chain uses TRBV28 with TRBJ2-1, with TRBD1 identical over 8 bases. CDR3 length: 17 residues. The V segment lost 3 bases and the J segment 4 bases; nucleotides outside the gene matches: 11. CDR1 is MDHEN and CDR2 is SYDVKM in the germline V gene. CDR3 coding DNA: TGTGCCAGCAGTTTCCCCCCACCGGGACAGGCTTACAATGAGCAGTTCTTC. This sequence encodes CASSFPPPGQAYNEQFF.

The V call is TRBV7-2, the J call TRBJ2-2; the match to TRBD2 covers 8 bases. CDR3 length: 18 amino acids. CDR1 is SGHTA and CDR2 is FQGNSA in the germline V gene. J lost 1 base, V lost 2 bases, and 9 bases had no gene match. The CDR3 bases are TGTGCCAGCAGCTTAAAAGTCTCCGCGGGAGGGAACACCGGGGAGCTGTTTTTT. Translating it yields CASSLKVSAGGNTGELFF.

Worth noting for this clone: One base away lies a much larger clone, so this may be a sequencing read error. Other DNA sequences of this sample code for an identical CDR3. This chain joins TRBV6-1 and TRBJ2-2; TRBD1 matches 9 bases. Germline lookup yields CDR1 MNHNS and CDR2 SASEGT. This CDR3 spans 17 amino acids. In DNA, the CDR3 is TGCGCCAGCAGTGAACCCGGACAGGGGAGTGGCACCGGGGAGCTGTTTTTT. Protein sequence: CASSEPGQGSGTGELFF.

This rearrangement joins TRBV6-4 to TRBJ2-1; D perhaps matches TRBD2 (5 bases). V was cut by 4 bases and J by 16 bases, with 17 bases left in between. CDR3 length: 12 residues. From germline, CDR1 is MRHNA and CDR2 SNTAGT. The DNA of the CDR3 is TGTGCCAGCAGTGTTTCCGGACGGGAAATATTCTTC. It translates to CASSVSGREIFF.

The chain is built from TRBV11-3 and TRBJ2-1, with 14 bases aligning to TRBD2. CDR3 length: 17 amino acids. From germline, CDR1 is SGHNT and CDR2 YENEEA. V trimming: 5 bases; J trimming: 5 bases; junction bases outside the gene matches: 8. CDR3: CASSPDGTSGSNNEQFF. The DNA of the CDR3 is TGTGCCAGCAGCCCAGACGGGACTAGCGGGAGCAACAATGAGCAGTTCTTC.

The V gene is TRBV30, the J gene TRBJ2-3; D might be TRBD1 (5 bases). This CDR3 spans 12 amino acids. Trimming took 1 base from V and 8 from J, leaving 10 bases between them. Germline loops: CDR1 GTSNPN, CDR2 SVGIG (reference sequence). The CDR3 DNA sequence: TGTGCCTGGAGTGCGGGTCAGGGTACGCAGTATTTT. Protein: CAWSAGQGTQYF.

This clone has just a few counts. DNA of the CDR3: TGTGCCAGCCACCTCGAAGCGGGAGTTGGACGTAGGTACTTC. Its protein is CASHLEAGVGRRYF. The V and J genes are TRBV18 and TRBJ2-7; the match to TRBD2 covers 8 bases. The junction had 18 bases not matched to a gene; V was cut back by 8 bases and J by 12 bases. The germline V gene has CDR1 KGHSH and CDR2 LQKENI. The CDR3 consists of 14 residues.

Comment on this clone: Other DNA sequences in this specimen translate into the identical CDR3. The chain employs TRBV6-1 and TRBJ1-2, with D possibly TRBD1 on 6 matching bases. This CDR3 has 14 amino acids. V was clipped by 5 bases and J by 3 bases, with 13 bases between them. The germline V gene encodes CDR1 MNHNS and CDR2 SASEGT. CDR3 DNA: TGTGCCAGCAGTCCACCCCAGGGGTACTATGGCTACACCTTC. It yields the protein CASSPPQGYYGYTF.

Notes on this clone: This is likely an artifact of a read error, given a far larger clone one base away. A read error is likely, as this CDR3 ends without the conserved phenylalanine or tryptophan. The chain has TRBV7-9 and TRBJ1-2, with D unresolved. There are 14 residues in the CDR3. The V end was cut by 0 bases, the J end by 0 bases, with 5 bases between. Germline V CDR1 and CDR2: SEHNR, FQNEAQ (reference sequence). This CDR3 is CASSLAASNYGYTL. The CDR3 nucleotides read TGTGCCAGCAGCTTAGCAGCCTCTAACTATGGCTACACCCTC.

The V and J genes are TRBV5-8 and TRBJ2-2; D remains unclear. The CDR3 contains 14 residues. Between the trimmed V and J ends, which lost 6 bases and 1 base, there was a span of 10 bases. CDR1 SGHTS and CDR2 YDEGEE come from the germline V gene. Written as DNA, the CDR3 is TGTGCCAGCACCTTCGGACGGAACACCGGGGAGCTGTTTTTT. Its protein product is CASTFGRNTGELFF.

The CDR3 DNA sequence: TGTGCCAGCAGCCCGGAACGAAACAATGAGCAGTTCTTC. Translating it yields CASSPERNNEQFF. This sequence joins TRBV7-2 and TRBJ2-1, with D unclear. V was pared by 5 bases and J by 5 bases, with 10 bases between. Germline assignment: CDR1 SGHTA and CDR2 FQGNSA. The CDR3 is 13 residues long.

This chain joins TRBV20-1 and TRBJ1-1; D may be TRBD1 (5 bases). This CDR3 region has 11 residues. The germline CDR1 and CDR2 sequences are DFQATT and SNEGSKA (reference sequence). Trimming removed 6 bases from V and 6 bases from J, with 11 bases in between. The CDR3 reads CSASQGAEAFF. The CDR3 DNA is TGCAGTGCCTCCCAGGGAGCTGAAGCTTTCTTT.

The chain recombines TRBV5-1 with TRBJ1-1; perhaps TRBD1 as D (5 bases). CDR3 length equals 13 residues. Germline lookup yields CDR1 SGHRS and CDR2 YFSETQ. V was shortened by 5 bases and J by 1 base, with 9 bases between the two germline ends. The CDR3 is CASREGPNTEAFF. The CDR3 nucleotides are TGCGCCAGCAGGGAGGGACCGAACACTGAAGCTTTCTTT.

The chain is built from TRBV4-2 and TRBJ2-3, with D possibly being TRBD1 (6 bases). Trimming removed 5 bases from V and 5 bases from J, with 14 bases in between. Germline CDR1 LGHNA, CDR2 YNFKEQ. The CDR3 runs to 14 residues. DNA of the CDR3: TGTGCCAGCAGCGTACAGGGAGTCGGAGATACGCAGTATTTT. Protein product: CASSVQGVGDTQYF.

CDR3 amino acids: CASSQSLREKLFF. The CDR3 DNA sequence: TGCGCCAGCAGCCAATCGCTAAGGGAAAAACTGTTTTTT. The chain links TRBV4-1 to TRBJ1-4; no reliable D call. The CDR3 runs to 13 residues. V was shortened by 2 bases and J by 8 bases, with 9 bases between the two germline ends. Germline V gives CDR1 MGHRA, CDR2 YSYEKL.

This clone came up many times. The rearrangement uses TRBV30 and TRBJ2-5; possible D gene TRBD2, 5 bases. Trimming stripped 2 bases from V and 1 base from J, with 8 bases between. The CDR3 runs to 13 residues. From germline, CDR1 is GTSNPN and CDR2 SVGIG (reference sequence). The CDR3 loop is CAWSHRGQETQYF. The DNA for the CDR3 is TGTGCCTGGAGTCACCGGGGCCAAGAGACCCAGTACTTC.